The 28 T cell receptor beta chains reported below all come from one sample, sequenced in a study of cytomegalovirus exposure and HLA in healthy donors. The PCR was carried out with 60 Vbeta primers and 13 Jbeta primers. Libraries were prepared by immunoSEQ multiplex PCR; TCRdb keeps only in-frame clonotypes and omits some of them. Among some 130,000 clones listed, approximately 87% were seen once. Sequences were obtained from PBMCs. The source is a man in his forties or fifties in good health and CMV-seronegative.

V and J are TRBV9 and TRBJ2-1, with a tentative D call TRBD2 (6 bases). V dropped 4 bases and J dropped 8 bases, with 16 bases sitting between them. The V gene's germline CDR1 is SGDLS and CDR2 YYNGEE. The CDR3 loop spans 14 amino acids. The CDR3 DNA is TGTGCCAGCAGCTCCAGCGGGCCAGGGTATGAGCAGTTCTTC. Protein product: CASSSSGPGYEQFF.

V and J are TRBV4-1 and TRBJ2-7, with D perhaps TRBD1 (6 bases). V was clipped by 0 bases and J by 6 bases, with 21 bases between them. There are 17 residues in the CDR3. The germline V gene encodes CDR1 MGHRA and CDR2 YSYEKL. The CDR3 sequence: CASSQEVGASNFVEQYF. Written as DNA, the CDR3 is TGCGCCAGCAGCCAAGAAGTGGGGGCTAGCAACTTTGTCGAGCAGTACTTC.

V usage is TRBV5-1 and J usage is TRBJ1-2; no clear D gene. The CDR3 length is 16 residues. Germline-derived CDR1 and CDR2 are SGHRS and YFSETQ. V dropped 0 bases and J dropped 0 bases, with 12 bases sitting between them. In DNA form, the CDR3 reads TGCGCCAGCAGCTTGGCCTCGAGGGCAGCTAACTATGGCTACACCTTC. This gives the protein CASSLASRAANYGYTF. The whole variable domain, filled in from reference TRBV5-1 and TRBJ1-2, reads KAGVTQTPRYLIKTRGQQVTLSCSPISGHRSVSWYQQTPGQGLQFLFEYFSETQRNKGNFPGRFSGRQFSNSRSEMNVSTLELGDSALYLCASSLASRAANYGYTFGSGTRLTVV.

This clone was seen a single time. The chain carries TRBV30 and TRBJ2-7; D possibly corresponds to TRBD2 (6 bases). Trimming cost V 8 bases and J 8 bases, with 22 bases left between them. The length of the CDR3 is 13 residues. Germline CDR1 reads GTSNPN; CDR2 reads SVGIG (reference sequence). Here the CDR3 reads CARTTDISGKQYF. CDR3 DNA: TGTGCCCGGACTACAGATATTTCGGGAAAGCAGTACTTC.

The gene calls are TRBV28 and TRBJ2-3; 12 nucleotides align to TRBD2. Germline CDR1 and CDR2: MDHEN and SYDVKM. The trim removed 5 bases at V and 5 bases at J, leaving 8 bases unmatched. The CDR3 contains 16 residues. CDR3 residues: CASSARLAGVRDTQYF. DNA for the CDR3: TGTGCCAGCAGTGCCAGACTAGCGGGAGTTAGAGATACGCAGTATTTT.

The chain's CDR3 is CASSEPPWGATNEKLFF. In DNA, the CDR3 is TGTGCCAGCAGTGAACCCCCATGGGGCGCAACTAATGAAAAACTGTTTTTT. The chain recombines TRBV6-1 with TRBJ1-4, with D tentatively TRBD1 (5 bases). Trimming left V 2 bases short and J 0 bases short, with 13 bases between. CDR1 is MNHNS and CDR2 is SASEGT in the germline V gene. The CDR3 is made up of 17 amino acids.

The chain has TRBV2 and TRBJ2-7; tentative D call: TRBD2 (5 bases). The V end lost 2 bases, the J end lost 4 bases, and 18 bases lay between the germline ends. Germline CDR1 reads SNHLY; CDR2 reads FYNNEI. The CDR3 runs to 16 residues. The CDR3: CASSELVSEILYEQYF. The CDR3 DNA follows: TGTGCCAGCAGTGAATTGGTTAGCGAGATTCTTTACGAGCAGTACTTC. The complete variable domain, with remaining parts taken from reference TRBV2 and TRBJ2-7, reads EPEVTQTPSHQVTQMGQEVILRCVPISNHLYFYWYRQILGQKVEFLVSFYNNEISEKSEIFDDQFSVERPDGSNFTLKIRSTKLEDSAMYFCASSELVSEILYEQYFGPGTRLTVT.

The chain carries TRBV2 and TRBJ2-5; 7 bases line up with TRBD1. The DNA end is more similar to TRBJ2-7, so the J call may be wrong. The CDR3 is made up of 17 amino acids. Germline CDR1 is SNHLY and CDR2 is FYNNEI. Here the CDR3 reads CASSDPSRDSRPYEQYF. Written as DNA, the CDR3 is TGTGCCAGCAGTGATCCGAGTAGGGACAGTAGACCCTACGAGCAGTACTTC.

V usage is TRBV28 and J usage is TRBJ2-1, with TRBD1 as a possible D gene (5 bases). Germline assignment: CDR1 MDHEN and CDR2 SYDVKM. Trimming removed 5 bases at V and 4 bases at J, with 12 bases between. The CDR3 runs to 14 residues. CDR3 coding DNA: TGTGCCAGCAGTCGCGACAGAAGATACAATGAGCAGTTCTTC. Encoded protein: CASSRDRRYNEQFF.

The rearrangement uses TRBV5-1 and TRBJ2-7; tentative D call: TRBD1 (6 bases). This CDR3 comprises 13 residues. Trimming shortened V by 4 bases and J by 6 bases, and 14 bases separated the two germline ends. Germline V gene sequence: CDR1 SGHRS, CDR2 YFSETQ. CDR3 amino acids: CASSETGLGEQYF. The CDR3 DNA follows: TGCGCCAGCAGCGAAACAGGGCTAGGCGAGCAGTACTTC. Looking up the rest from reference TRBV5-1 and TRBJ2-7 gives the full variable domain: KAGVTQTPRYLIKTRGQQVTLSCSPISGHRSVSWYQQTPGQGLQFLFEYFSETQRNKGNFPGRFSGRQFSNSRSEMNVSTLELGDSALYLCASSETGLGEQYFGPGTRLTVT.

CDR3 nucleotide sequence: TGTGCCACCAGCAGAGGGGAGCGAACTGAAGCTTTCTTT. This gives the protein CATSRGERTEAFF. The rearrangement uses TRBV15 and TRBJ1-1; D is undetermined. The V and J ends lost 1 base and 5 bases respectively, with 8 bases between them. CDR1 is LNHNV, CDR2 YYDKDF, per germline (reference sequence). CDR3 size: 13 residues.

The CDR3 coding sequence is TGCAGCGTTGTAGAAGTCGGGGACACCATATATTTT. It encodes CSVVEVGDTIYF. V usage is TRBV29-1 and J usage is TRBJ1-3; D unclear. CDR1 SQVTM and CDR2 ANQGSEA come from the germline V gene. Trimming removed 4 bases at V and 8 bases at J, with 12 bases between. CDR3 length: 12 amino acids.

The rearrangement links TRBV5-6 to TRBJ2-5; 10 positions agree with TRBD1. There are 14 residues in the CDR3. Per germline, CDR1 SGHDT and CDR2 YYEEEE. Trimming cost V 4 bases and J 4 bases; bases outside gene matches: 4. The CDR3 loop is CASSDRTGGETQYF. The CDR3 coding sequence is TGTGCCAGCAGCGATCGGACAGGGGGAGAGACCCAGTACTTC. Drawing the rest from reference TRBV5-6 and TRBJ2-5, the complete variable domain is DAGVTQSPTHLIKTRGQQVTLRCSPKSGHDTVSWYQQALGQGPQFIFQYYEEEERQRGNFPDRFSGHQFPNYSSELNVNALLLGDSALYLCASSDRTGGETQYFGPGTRLLVL.

The chain employs TRBV2 and TRBJ2-7; possibly TRBD1 for D (7 bases). The germline V gene encodes CDR1 SNHLY and CDR2 FYNNEI. V was cut by 6 bases and J by 3 bases, with 21 bases left in between. This CDR3 is 16 amino acids long. The CDR3 here is CASSATTDRDFYEQYF. The CDR3 region has the DNA TGTGCCAGCAGCGCTACTACAGACAGGGACTTCTACGAGCAGTACTTC.

This chain joins TRBV5-1 and TRBJ1-3, with 12 bases aligning to TRBD1. Germline values: CDR1 SGHRS, CDR2 YFSETQ. With 4 bases clipped from V and 8 bases from J, the junction kept 7 bases outside the gene matches. This CDR3 is built from 15 residues. The CDR3 bases are TGCGCCAGCAGCAGGGGGACAGGGGGCCAAGACACCATATATTTT. Translating it yields CASSRGTGGQDTIYF.

The genes are TRBV28 and TRBJ2-1; 8 nucleotides agree with TRBD2. V was pared by 7 bases and J by 2 bases, with 7 bases of the junction left unmatched. CDR1 and CDR2 from the germline V gene are MDHEN and SYDVKM. The CDR3 is 15 amino acids. The CDR3 DNA reads TGTGCCAGCAAGGTAGGACTAGCTCCCTACAATGAGCAGTTCTTC. Translation: CASKVGLAPYNEQFF.

The chain carries TRBV15 and TRBJ1-1; TRBD1 aligns across 7 bases. The CDR3 has 14 residues. The germline CDR1 and CDR2 sequences are LNHNV and YYDKDF (reference sequence). V was clipped by 0 bases and J by 4 bases; unmatched bases: 2. The CDR3 loop is CATSRDQGVTEAFF. The CDR3 DNA sequence: TGTGCCACCAGCAGAGATCAGGGGGTCACTGAAGCTTTCTTT. Filled out from reference TRBV15 and TRBJ1-1, the complete variable domain reads DAMVIQNPRYQVTQFGKPVTLSCSQTLNHNVMYWYQQKSSQAPKLLFHYYDKDFNNEADTPDNFQSRRPNTSFCFLDIRSPGLGDTAMYLCATSRDQGVTEAFFGQGTRLTVV.

The chain joins TRBV18 to TRBJ2-7, with 9 bases that match TRBD1. This CDR3 has 13 amino acids. V trimming: 6 bases; J trimming: 6 bases; junction bases outside the gene matches: 6. Germline CDR1 and CDR2: KGHSH and LQKENI. The CDR3 DNA reads TGTGCCAGCTCGCGGGACAGGGAGAGCGAGCAGTACTTC. Protein product: CASSRDRESEQYF.

The CDR3 bases are TGTGCCACTACGACAGGGGGCAACGAGCAGTACTTC. The encoded protein is CATTTGGNEQYF. The genes are TRBV28 and TRBJ2-7, with 10 bases identical to TRBD1. Germline CDR1 reads MDHEN; CDR2 reads SYDVKM. CDR3 length equals 12 residues. The trim removed 10 bases at V and 5 bases at J, leaving 5 bases unmatched.

Note on this clone: Relative to the germline gene, one junction end is altered; a read error may explain this. Other DNA sequences of this sample code for an identical CDR3. This chain's CDR3 is CSATTSDEQFF. The DNA of the CDR3 is TGCAGCGCTACCACTAGCGATGAGCAGTTCTTC. The genes are TRBV20-1 and TRBJ2-1; 7 bases agree with TRBD2. The CDR3 covers 11 residues. The germline CDR1 and CDR2 sequences are DFQATT and SNEGSKA (reference sequence).

The chain links TRBV30 to TRBJ2-1; maybe TRBD2 (7 bases). This CDR3 has 14 residues. Germline CDR1 is GTSNPN and CDR2 is SVGIG (reference sequence). The V gene lost 4 bases and the J gene lost 3 bases, with 13 bases spanning the gap. CDR3 coding DNA: TGTGCCTGGACCCCCGGGGGGCTCTACAATGAGCAGTTCTTC. It specifies CAWTPGGLYNEQFF.

This clone showed up just once. The chain combines TRBV6-5 with TRBJ2-3, with a weak D call TRBD2 (6 bases). V was cut by 5 bases and J by 4 bases, with 13 bases left in between. The CDR3 contains 14 residues. CDR1 and CDR2 (germline): MNHEY, SVGAGI. Written as DNA, the CDR3 is TGTGCCAGCAGTAGTTGGGTAGCGGCAGATACGCAGTATTTT. It is translated as CASSSWVAADTQYF.

About this clone itself: Other DNA variants within this sample encode the same CDR3. V usage is TRBV6-1 and J usage is TRBJ2-5, with D unclear. V dropped 2 bases and J dropped 5 bases, with 6 bases sitting between them. The CDR3 sequence is 12 residues long. The germline CDR1 and CDR2 sequences are MNHNS and SASEGT. The CDR3 bases are TGTGCCAGCAGTGAAACGCGGGAGACCCAGTACTTC. Translation gives CASSETRETQYF.

CDR3 nucleotides: TGTGCCACCAGCAGAGATCTAGCCGGGACTAGCATCCAAGAGACCCAGTACTTC. It yields the protein CATSRDLAGTSIQETQYF. This sequence joins TRBV15 and TRBJ2-5, with 9 positions matching TRBD2. The germline V gene encodes CDR1 LNHNV and CDR2 YYDKDF (reference sequence). V trimming: 0 bases; J trimming: 1 base; junction bases outside the gene matches: 9. This CDR3 is built from 18 residues.

The genes are TRBV19 and TRBJ2-7, with 8 bases lining up with TRBD2. Germline V gene lookup returns CDR1 LNHDA and CDR2 SQIVND (reference sequence). The length of the CDR3 is 13 residues. Losses at the gene ends were 8 bases for V and 3 bases for J; bases not matched to a gene: 6. This chain's CDR3 is CASQAGALYEQYF. In nucleotides, the CDR3 is TGTGCCAGTCAAGCGGGGGCCCTCTACGAGCAGTACTTC.

The chain uses TRBV2 and TRBJ1-5, with 7 bases aligning to TRBD1. This CDR3 has 14 residues. J was trimmed by 6 bases and V by 6 bases; bases with no gene match: 8. Germline-derived CDR1 and CDR2 are SNHLY and FYNNEI. For the CDR3, the DNA is TGTGCCAGCAGAGCCCGGGACAGTACTCAGCCCCAGCATTTT. Translation gives CASRARDSTQPQHF. Full variable domain (missing parts from reference TRBV2 and TRBJ1-5): EPEVTQTPSHQVTQMGQEVILRCVPISNHLYFYWYRQILGQKVEFLVSFYNNEISEKSEIFDDQFSVERPDGSNFTLKIRSTKLEDSAMYFCASRARDSTQPQHFGDGTRLSIL.

The rearrangement uses TRBV2 and TRBJ2-7; TRBD2 might be the D (6 bases). Per germline, CDR1 SNHLY and CDR2 FYNNEI. With 4 bases removed from V and 4 bases from J, the gap between germline ends came to 11 bases. This CDR3 has 13 residues. The CDR3 region is CASSAGRAYEQYF. In nucleotides, the CDR3 is TGTGCCAGCAGTGCCGGGAGAGCGTACGAGCAGTACTTC. Drawing the rest from reference TRBV2 and TRBJ2-7, the complete variable domain is EPEVTQTPSHQVTQMGQEVILRCVPISNHLYFYWYRQILGQKVEFLVSFYNNEISEKSEIFDDQFSVERPDGSNFTLKIRSTKLEDSAMYFCASSAGRAYEQYFGPGTRLTVT.

V gene TRBV13 combines with J gene TRBJ2-2, with 8 bases matching TRBD1. The length of the CDR3 is 17 residues. Losses at the gene ends were 5 bases for V and 1 base for J; bases not matched to a gene: 9. The germline V gene has CDR1 PRHDT and CDR2 FYEKMQ (reference sequence). The CDR3 nucleotides read TGTGCCAGCAGCCCAGAACTCAGGGGGCTGAACACCGGGGAGCTGTTTTTT. Protein sequence: CASSPELRGLNTGELFF.